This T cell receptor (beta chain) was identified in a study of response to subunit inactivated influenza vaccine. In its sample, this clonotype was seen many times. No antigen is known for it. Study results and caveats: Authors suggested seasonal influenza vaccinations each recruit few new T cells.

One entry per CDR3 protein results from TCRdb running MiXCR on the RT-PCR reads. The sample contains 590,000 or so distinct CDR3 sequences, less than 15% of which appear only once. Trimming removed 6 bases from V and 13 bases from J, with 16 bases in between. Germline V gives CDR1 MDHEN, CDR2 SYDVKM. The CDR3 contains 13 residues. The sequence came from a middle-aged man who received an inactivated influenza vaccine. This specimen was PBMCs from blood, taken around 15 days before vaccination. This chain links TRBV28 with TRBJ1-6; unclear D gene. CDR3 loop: CASSFGSLIPLHF. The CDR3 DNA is TGTGCCAGCAGCTTTGGATCCCTTATTCCCCTCCACTTT.